These 16 T cell receptor beta chains share one sample of origin, sequenced in a study of human T cells and chemical hapten exposure. The time point: patch test 3, about 24 weeks after DPC sensitization. The treatment is: therapeutic diphenylcyclopropenone sensitization with weekly scalp DPC. MiXCR was run by TCRdb on the RACE reads, yielding one entry per CDR3 protein. Found here are about 190,000 distinct CDR3 sequences, approximately 26% of them singletons; the top ten hold under 2.5%. The specimen was whole blood, collected in connection with sensitization to the hapten diphenylcyclopropenone (DPC). The receptors derive from a woman between 40 and 55 years old with alopecia areata. Some clones in this sample may be carry-over from other donors' samples.

The sample holds many counts of this clonotype. V usage is TRBV27 and J usage is TRBJ1-2, with TRBD1 matching 7 bases. CDR3 size: 11 residues. V trimming: 10 bases; J trimming: 7 bases; junction bases outside the gene matches: 6. Germline loops: CDR1 MNHEY, CDR2 SMNVEV (reference sequence). Here the CDR3 reads CATRQGGGYTF. CDR3 nucleotides: TGTGCCACCCGACAGGGAGGTGGCTACACCTTC.

This clonotype was observed at least ten times. The V gene is TRBV29-1, the J gene TRBJ1-2; 7 nucleotides agree with TRBD1. CDR3 length: 12 residues. With 7 bases clipped from V and 1 base from J, the junction kept 3 bases outside the gene matches. CDR1 is SQVTM, CDR2 ANQGSEA, per germline. The CDR3 nucleotides read TGCAGCGCAGGGGACAGTAACTATGGCTACACCTTC. Translated: CSAGDSNYGYTF. The full variable domain, its missing parts supplied by reference TRBV29-1 and TRBJ1-2, is SAVISQKPSRDICQRGTSLTIQCQVDSQVTMMFWYRQQPGQSLTLIATANQGSEATYESGFVIDKFPISRPNLTFSTLTVSNMSPEDSSIYLCSAGDSNYGYTFGSGTRLTVV.

The J gene is TRBJ1-2, the V gene TRBV20-1, with D unresolved. The CDR3 length is 12 residues. Looked up from germline, CDR1 is DFQATT and CDR2 is SNEGSKA (reference sequence). The V end lost 3 bases, the J end lost 4 bases, and 9 bases lay between the germline ends. The CDR3 DNA reads as TGCAGTGCTAGTGGCGGCATCTATGGCTACACCTTC. Protein: CSASGGIYGYTF.

V and J are TRBV7-2 and TRBJ2-3, with 10 bases matching TRBD2. Germline CDR1 SGHTA, CDR2 FQGNSA. Trimming took 3 bases from V and 11 from J; bases not matched to a gene: 8. The CDR3 totals 14 residues. CDR3 sequence reads: CASSFPAGGPMQYF. The CDR3 DNA reads TGTGCCAGCAGCTTTCCAGCGGGAGGGCCTATGCAGTATTTT.

This clonotype has more than one count but fewer than ten. This chain joins TRBV12-3 or TRBV12-4 and TRBJ2-7; D perhaps matches TRBD1 (8 bases). V was cut by 7 bases and J by 2 bases, with 18 bases left in between. There are 15 residues in the CDR3. The CDR3 protein is CASTTGQGGTYEQYF. In nucleotides, the CDR3 is TGTGCCAGCACCACCGGACAGGGAGGGACCTACGAGCAGTACTTC.

There are a few counts of this clonotype. V gene TRBV29-1 combines with J gene TRBJ1-1; 7 bases align to TRBD1. CDR1 is SQVTM and CDR2 is ANQGSEA in the germline V gene. This CDR3 region has 13 residues. V lost 1 base to trimming and J lost 1 base; unmatched junction nucleotides: 0. This CDR3 is CSVEGQGNTEAFF. The CDR3 coding sequence is TGCAGCGTTGAAGGACAGGGGAACACTGAAGCTTTCTTT.

The chain employs TRBV29-1 and TRBJ1-2, with a tentative D call TRBD1 (6 bases). Trimming removed 4 bases at V and 3 bases at J, with 12 bases between. Germline lookup yields CDR1 SQVTM and CDR2 ANQGSEA. The CDR3 has 13 residues. CDR3: CSVARGRDYGYTF. CDR3 nucleotides: TGCAGCGTTGCCAGGGGAAGGGACTATGGCTACACCTTC.

The chain carries TRBV19 and TRBJ2-5, with D unclear. V gave up 3 bases and J gave up 4 bases, with 6 bases separating them. CDR1 is LNHDA and CDR2 is SQIVND in the germline V gene (reference sequence). The CDR3 sequence is 12 residues long. The CDR3 region has the DNA TGTGCCAGTAGTATGAACAGAGAGACCCAGTACTTC. Encoded protein: CASSMNRETQYF.

The V gene is TRBV19, the J gene TRBJ2-1; D gene ambiguous. The ends were cut back, 5 bases at V and 2 bases at J, with 10 bases in the middle. CDR1 and CDR2 from the germline V gene are LNHDA and SQIVND (reference sequence). The CDR3 runs 14 residues. The CDR3 loop reads CASSPQETYNEQFF. CDR3 nucleotide sequence: TGTGCCAGTAGTCCCCAGGAGACCTACAATGAGCAGTTCTTC.

This clonotype has just a few counts. The chain joins TRBV27 to TRBJ2-7; 7 nucleotides align to TRBD2. V was clipped by 4 bases and J by 0 bases; unmatched bases: 6. CDR3 length: 15 residues. Germline CDR1 is MNHEY and CDR2 is SMNVEV (reference sequence). Written as DNA, the CDR3 is TGTGCCAGCAGTTACGCGGGCGGGAGCTCCTACGAGCAGTACTTC. As protein: CASSYAGGSSYEQYF.

J is TRBJ2-4 and V is TRBV6-6, with D perhaps being TRBD1 or TRBD2 (6 bases each). The CDR3 sequence is 13 residues long. V was cut by 7 bases and J by 6 bases, with 13 bases left in between. CDR1 is MNHNY, CDR2 SVGAGI, per germline (reference sequence). CDR3 loop: CASTEGVGNIQYF. CDR3 nucleotide sequence: TGTGCCAGCACGGAGGGGGTAGGAAACATTCAGTACTTC.

This clonotype was picked up a small number of times. The chain has TRBV11-2 and TRBJ2-1; perhaps TRBD2 as D (5 bases). Trimming removed 2 bases at V and 6 bases at J, with 8 bases between. The V gene's germline CDR1 is SGHAT and CDR2 FQNNGV. This CDR3 region has 13 residues. Written as DNA, the CDR3 is TGTGCCAGCAGCTTATCTACTAGCAATGAGCAGTTCTTC. Translated, it gives CASSLSTSNEQFF.

This clonotype was found a few times. The V gene is TRBV10-3, the J gene TRBJ2-7, with 11 bases fitting TRBD2. V lost 7 bases and J lost 5; bases outside the gene matches: 4. This CDR3 spans 13 amino acids. Germline V CDR1 and CDR2: ENHRY, SYGVKD. The CDR3, as DNA: TGTGCCATCAAGATAGCGGGAGGGGACGAGCAGTACTTC. Its translation: CAIKIAGGDEQYF.

The V call is TRBV4-1, the J call TRBJ2-1; D not certain. The V and J ends lost 1 base and 0 bases respectively, with 13 bases between them. Germline loops: CDR1 MGHRA, CDR2 YSYEKL. The CDR3 contains 17 residues. CDR3 loop: CASSQVPFVLSYNEQFF. The CDR3 DNA is TGCGCCAGCAGCCAAGTCCCTTTCGTCCTCTCCTACAATGAGCAGTTCTTC.

The rearrangement uses TRBV7-8 and TRBJ2-4; D is unclear. Per germline, CDR1 SGHVS and CDR2 FQNEAQ. With 4 bases removed from V and 6 bases from J, the gap between germline ends came to 13 bases. The CDR3 sequence is 14 residues long. The CDR3 DNA reads TGTGCCAGCAGCTCACCGACCCTTGTAAACATTCAGTACTTC. Amino acids: CASSSPTLVNIQYF.

The J gene is TRBJ1-2, the V gene TRBV20-1; D is uncertain. The V gene's germline CDR1 is DFQATT and CDR2 SNEGSKA (reference sequence). This CDR3 spans 13 amino acids. V dropped 3 bases and J dropped 4 bases, with 12 bases sitting between them. CDR3 in DNA: TGCAGTGCTAGGGACGGGAGGGTCTATGGCTACACCTTC. Amino acids: CSARDGRVYGYTF.